The TCR beta chain described here comes from a study of OX40 agonist ivuxolimab in advanced cancers. Study-level information: Enrolled patients in dose escalation had cancers that were hepatocellular carcinoma, melanoma, renal cell or head and neck cancer.

Only in-frame clones appear in the TCRdb table, and some are missing; sequencing was by immunoSEQ multiplex PCR. Of 40,000 to 45,000 clones listed, about 88% were seen once; the top ten hold about 17%. Regarding this clone: Its antigen remains unidentified. An end of the junction differs from the germline gene, which may be a read error.

Study outcomes and limitations: CD4+ and CD8+ blood T cells expanded clonally by week 6 at 0.1 to 3.0 mg/kg. Expanded clones were, on average, more numerous in CD8+ T cells than in CD4+. Compared with others, partial responders at 0.1-3.0 mg/kg displayed clonal expansion among the lowest.

The CDR3 runs to 10 residues. Germline CDR1 is SGHTA and CDR2 is FQGTGA. The chain carries TRBV7-3 and TRBJ1-4, with 7 nucleotides matching TRBD1. This receptor was taken from an adult with an advanced solid tumor such as melanoma, head and neck, liver or kidney cancer. Material: CD4+ or CD8+ T cells sorted from blood, obtained in a trial of the OX40 agonist ivuxolimab. CDR3 amino acids: CASSRDGTDF. The DNA for the CDR3 is TGTGCCAGCAGCCGCGACGGGACAGACTTT.